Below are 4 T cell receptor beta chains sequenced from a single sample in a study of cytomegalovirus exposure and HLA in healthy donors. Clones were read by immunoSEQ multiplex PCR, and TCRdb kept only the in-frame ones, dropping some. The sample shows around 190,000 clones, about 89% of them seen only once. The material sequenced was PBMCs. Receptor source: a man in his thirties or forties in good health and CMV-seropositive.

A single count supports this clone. CDR3 nucleotides: TGCGCCAGCAGCCCACCACTAACGAGCACTGAAGCTTTCTTT. This gives the protein CASSPPLTSTEAFF. The rearrangement links TRBV4-1 to TRBJ1-1; no firm D call. Germline V gene data show CDR1 as MGHRA and CDR2 as YSYEKL. V was trimmed by 4 bases and J by 4 bases, leaving 13 bases between them. CDR3 length: 14 residues.

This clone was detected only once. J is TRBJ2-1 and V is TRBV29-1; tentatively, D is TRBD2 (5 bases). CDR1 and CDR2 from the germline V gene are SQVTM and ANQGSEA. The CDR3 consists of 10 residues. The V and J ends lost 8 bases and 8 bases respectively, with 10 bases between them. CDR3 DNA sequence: TGCAGCACGAGGGTCCATGAGCAGTTCTTC. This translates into CSTRVHEQFF.

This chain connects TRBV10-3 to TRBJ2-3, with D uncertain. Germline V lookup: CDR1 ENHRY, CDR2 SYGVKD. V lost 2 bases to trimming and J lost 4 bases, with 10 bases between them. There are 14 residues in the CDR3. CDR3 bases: TGTGCCATCAGTGAGCCCCCTAAGGCAGATACGCAGTATTTT. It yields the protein CAISEPPKADTQYF.

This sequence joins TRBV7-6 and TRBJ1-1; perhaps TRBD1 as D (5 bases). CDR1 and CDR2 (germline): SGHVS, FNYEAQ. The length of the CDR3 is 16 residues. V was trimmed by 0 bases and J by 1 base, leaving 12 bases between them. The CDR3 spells CASSLASKGRNTEAFF. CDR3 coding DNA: TGTGCCAGCAGCTTAGCGTCTAAGGGGCGGAACACTGAAGCTTTCTTT.